The sequence of this T cell receptor beta chain was determined in a study of sequential checkpoint blockade in melanoma. The data were produced by immunoSEQ multiplex PCR, yet TCRdb's version contains in-frame clones alone and is incomplete. Of fewer than 20,000 clones listed, roughly 53% are singletons. This sample's treatment: randomized to nivolumab then ipilimumab (arm A) or the reverse (arm B). The sequences come from CD8+ T cells sorted from blood (inferred from file names), collected from a patient given nivolumab and ipilimumab in sequence. The clonotype originates from a human donor with melanoma.

This chain's CDR3 is CASSAGGSQPQHF. DNA for the CDR3: TGTGCCAGCAGCGCAGGGGGGAGTCAGCCCCAGCATTTT. The chain has TRBV6-6 and TRBJ1-5; TRBD1 matches 7 bases. The germline CDR1 and CDR2 sequences are MNHNY and SVGAGI (reference sequence). This CDR3 region has 13 residues. Trimming removed 6 bases from V and 6 bases from J; junction bases left unmatched: 5.